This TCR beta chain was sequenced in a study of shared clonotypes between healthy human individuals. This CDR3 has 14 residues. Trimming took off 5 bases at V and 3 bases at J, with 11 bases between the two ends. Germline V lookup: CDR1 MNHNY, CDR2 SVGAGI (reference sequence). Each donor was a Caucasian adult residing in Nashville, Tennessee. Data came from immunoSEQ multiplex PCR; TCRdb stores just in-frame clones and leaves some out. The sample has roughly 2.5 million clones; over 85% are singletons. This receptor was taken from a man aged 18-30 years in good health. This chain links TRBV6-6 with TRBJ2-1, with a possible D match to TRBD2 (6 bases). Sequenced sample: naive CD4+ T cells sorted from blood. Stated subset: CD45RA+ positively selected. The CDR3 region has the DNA TGTGCCAGCAGTCCGAGGACTAACTACAATGAGCAGTTCTTC. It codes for CASSPRTNYNEQFF.